This TCR beta chain was profiled in a study of blood T cell repertoires in COVID-19. Study-wide background: The study drew acute and convalescent COVID-19 samples from the United States, Italy and Spain. PBMCs, B-cell-depleted T cells, or T cells provided the cDNA or gDNA that made up the material.

Original analysis: Amplification of reference gene primers was used by the study to estimate nucleated cell counts. Measured with immunoSEQ multiplex PCR; TCRdb has only the in-frame clones, and not every one. V, J and clone size were drawn from that table, and D and trimming were deduced from the DNA. The sample contains under 65,000 clones, 73% of which appear only once. The sequenced sample consisted of peripheral blood. This clonotype was obtained from a woman aged 70-85 years with acute or convalescent COVID-19.

The DNA for the CDR3 is TGTGCCAGCAGCGTAAATCCGACTAGCGGGGGGGTTGAGCAGTACTTC. The encoded protein is CASSVNPTSGGVEQYF. The genes are TRBV9 and TRBJ2-7, with 14 positions matching TRBD2. V shed 1 base, J shed 7 bases, and the junction held 7 bases outside the gene matches. Germline V lookup: CDR1 SGDLS, CDR2 YYNGEE. The length of the CDR3 is 16 residues.